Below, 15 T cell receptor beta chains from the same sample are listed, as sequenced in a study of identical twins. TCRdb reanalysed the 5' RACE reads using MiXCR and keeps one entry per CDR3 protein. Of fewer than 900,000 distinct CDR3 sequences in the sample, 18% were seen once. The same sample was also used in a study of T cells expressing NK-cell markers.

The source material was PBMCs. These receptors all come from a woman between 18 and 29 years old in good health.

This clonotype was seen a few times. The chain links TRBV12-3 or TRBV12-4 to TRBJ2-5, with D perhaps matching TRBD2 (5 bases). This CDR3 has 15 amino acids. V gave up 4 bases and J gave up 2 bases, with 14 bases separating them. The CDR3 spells CASSWRATLQETQYF. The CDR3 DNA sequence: TGTGCCAGCAGTTGGCGGGCCACTCTTCAAGAGACCCAGTACTTC.

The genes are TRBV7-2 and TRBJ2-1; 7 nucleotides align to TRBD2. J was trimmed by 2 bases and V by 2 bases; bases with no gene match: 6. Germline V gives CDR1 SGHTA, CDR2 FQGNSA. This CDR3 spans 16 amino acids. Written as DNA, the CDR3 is TGTGCCAGCAGCTTATCCGCGGGAGCTCCCTACAATGAGCAGTTCTTC. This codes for CASSLSAGAPYNEQFF.

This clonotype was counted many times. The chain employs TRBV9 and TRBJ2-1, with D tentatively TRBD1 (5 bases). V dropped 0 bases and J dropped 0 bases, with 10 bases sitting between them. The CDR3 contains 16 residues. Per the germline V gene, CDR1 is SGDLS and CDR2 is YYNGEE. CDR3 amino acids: CASSVGGRASYNEQFF. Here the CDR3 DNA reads TGTGCCAGCAGCGTAGGCGGCAGGGCCTCCTACAATGAGCAGTTCTTC. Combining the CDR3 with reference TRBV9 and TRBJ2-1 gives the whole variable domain DSGVTQTPKHLITATGQRVTLRCSPRSGDLSVYWYQQSLDQGLQFLIQYYNGEERAKGNILERFSAQQFPDLHSELNLSSLELGDSALYFCASSVGGRASYNEQFFGPGTRLTVL.

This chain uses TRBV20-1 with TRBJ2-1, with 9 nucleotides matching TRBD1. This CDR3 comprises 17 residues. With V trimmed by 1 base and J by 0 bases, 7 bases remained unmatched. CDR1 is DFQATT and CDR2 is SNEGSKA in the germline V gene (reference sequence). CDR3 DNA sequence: TGCAGTGCTAGAGGCACTACAGGGGGCCTCTCCTACAATGAGCAGTTCTTC. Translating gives CSARGTTGGLSYNEQFF.

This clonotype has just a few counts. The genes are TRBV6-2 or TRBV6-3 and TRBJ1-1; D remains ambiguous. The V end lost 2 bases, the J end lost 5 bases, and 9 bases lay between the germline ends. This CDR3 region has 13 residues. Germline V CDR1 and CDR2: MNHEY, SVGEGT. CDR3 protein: CASSYDDGTEAFF. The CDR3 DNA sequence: TGTGCCAGCAGTTACGACGACGGGACTGAAGCTTTCTTT.

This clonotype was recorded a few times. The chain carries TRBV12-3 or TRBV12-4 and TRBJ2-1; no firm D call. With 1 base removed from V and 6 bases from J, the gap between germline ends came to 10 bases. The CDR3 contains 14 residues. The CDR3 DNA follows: TGTGCCAGCAGTTTAGAAGACGGTTCCAATGAGCAGTTCTTC. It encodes CASSLEDGSNEQFF.

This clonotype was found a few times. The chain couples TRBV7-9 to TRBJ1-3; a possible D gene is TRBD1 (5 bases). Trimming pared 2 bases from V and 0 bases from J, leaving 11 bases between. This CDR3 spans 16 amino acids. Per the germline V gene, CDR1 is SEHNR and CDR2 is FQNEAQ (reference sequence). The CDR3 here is CASSLIGGVSGNTIYF. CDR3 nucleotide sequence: TGTGCCAGCAGCTTAATTGGGGGGGTCTCTGGAAACACCATATATTTT.

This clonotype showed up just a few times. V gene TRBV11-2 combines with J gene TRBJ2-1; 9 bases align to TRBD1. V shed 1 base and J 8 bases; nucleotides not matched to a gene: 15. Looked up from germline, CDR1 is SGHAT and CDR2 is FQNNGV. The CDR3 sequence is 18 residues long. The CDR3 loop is CASSLGRESGTGLDEQFF. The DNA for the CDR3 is TGTGCCAGCAGCTTAGGGAGGGAGTCCGGGACAGGGCTCGATGAGCAGTTCTTC.

As DNA, the CDR3 is TGTGCCAGCAGCCCCGAAGCAGGGGGGGTTGGCTACACCTTC. This encodes CASSPEAGGVGYTF. This rearrangement joins TRBV2 to TRBJ1-2; TRBD1 agrees at 7 bases. Germline-derived CDR1 and CDR2 are SNHLY and FYNNEI. J was trimmed by 7 bases and V by 6 bases; bases with no gene match: 11. The CDR3 totals 14 residues.

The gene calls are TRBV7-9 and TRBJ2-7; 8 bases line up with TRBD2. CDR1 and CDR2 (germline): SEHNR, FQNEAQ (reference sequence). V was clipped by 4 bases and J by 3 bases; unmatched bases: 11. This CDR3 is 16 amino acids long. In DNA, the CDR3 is TGTGCCAGCAGCTCCGGGACTAGTCCACCCCTCTACGAGCAGTACTTC. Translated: CASSSGTSPPLYEQYF. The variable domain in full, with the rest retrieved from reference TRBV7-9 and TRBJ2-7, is DTGVSQNPRHKITKRGQNVTFRCDPISEHNRLYWYRQTLGQGPEFLTYFQNEAQLEKSRLLSDRFSAERPKGSFSTLEIQRTEQGDSAMYLCASSSGTSPPLYEQYFGPGTRLTVT.

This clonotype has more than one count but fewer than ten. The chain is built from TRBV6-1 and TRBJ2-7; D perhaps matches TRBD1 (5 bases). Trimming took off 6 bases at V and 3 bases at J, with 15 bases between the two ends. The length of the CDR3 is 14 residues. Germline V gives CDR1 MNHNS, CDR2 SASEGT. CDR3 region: CASSQRTTDYEQYF. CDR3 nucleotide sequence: TGTGCCAGCAGCCAGAGGACAACAGACTACGAGCAGTACTTC.

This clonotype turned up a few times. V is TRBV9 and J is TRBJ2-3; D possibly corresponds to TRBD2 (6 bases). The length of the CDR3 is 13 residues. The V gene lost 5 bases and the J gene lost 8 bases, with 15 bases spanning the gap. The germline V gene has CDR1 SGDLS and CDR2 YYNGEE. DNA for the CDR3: TGTGCCAGCAGAGGGGAGGTGGGAGTTACGCAGTATTTT. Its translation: CASRGEVGVTQYF.

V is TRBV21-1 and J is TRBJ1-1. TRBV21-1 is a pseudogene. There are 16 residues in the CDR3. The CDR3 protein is CASNEKEQTLNTEAFF. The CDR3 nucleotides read TGTGCCAGCAACGAAAAGGAGCAGACCCTGAACACTGAAGCTTTCTTT.

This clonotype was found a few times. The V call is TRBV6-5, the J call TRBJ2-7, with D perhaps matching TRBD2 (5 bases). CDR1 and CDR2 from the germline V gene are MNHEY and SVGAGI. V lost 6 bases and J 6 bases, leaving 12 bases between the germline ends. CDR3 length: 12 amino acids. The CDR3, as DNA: TGTGCCAGCAGCGAGGGATGGGGCGAGCAGTACTTC. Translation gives CASSEGWGEQYF.

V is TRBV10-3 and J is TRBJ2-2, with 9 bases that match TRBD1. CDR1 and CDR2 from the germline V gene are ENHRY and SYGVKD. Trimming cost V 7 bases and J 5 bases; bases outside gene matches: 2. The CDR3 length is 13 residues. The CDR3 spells CAINRGLTGELFF. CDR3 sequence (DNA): TGTGCCATCAACAGGGGGCTTACCGGGGAGCTGTTTTTT.